The 31 T cell receptor beta chains reported below all come from one sample, sequenced in a study of CD8 T cells in Susac syndrome (dated by TCRdb to the late 2010s). To prepare the library, the immunoSEQ multiplex PCR assay was applied. RNA was extracted with the RNeasy kit and about 0.5 to 1 ug was reverse transcribed using random hexamers. The public reads were quality trimmed at Q25 with fastp and then assembled into clones with MiXCR by TCRdb, keeping productive beta chains. All rows with the same CDR3 protein become a single entry with the most common DNA and genes. This sample has some 260,000 distinct CDR3 sequences in its table, and roughly 84% of those were observed once. The ten largest clones add up to approximately 0.11% of the sample. The sequencing sample was made of CD8+ T cells from PBMCs. These receptors came from a human donor with multiple sclerosis.

The V gene is TRBV27, the J gene TRBJ1-2; maybe TRBD1 (6 bases). V lost 6 bases, J lost 2 bases, and 13 bases lay in between. CDR3 length: 14 residues. Per germline, CDR1 MNHEY and CDR2 SMNVEV (reference sequence). CDR3 sequence (DNA): TGTGCCAGCAGGGACAGAGCCGTCAACTATGGCTACACCTTC. Encoded protein: CASRDRAVNYGYTF.

In this sample, this clonotype turned up a few times. The chain is built from TRBV10-2 and TRBJ2-1; 9 positions match TRBD2. Trimming at V came to 5 bases and at J to 3 bases, leaving 2 bases not matched to a gene. Germline V gene sequence: CDR1 WSHSY, CDR2 SAAADI. This CDR3 has 14 amino acids. In DNA form, the CDR3 reads TGCGCCAGCAGTTGGACTAGCGTCTACAATGAGCAGTTCTTC. It specifies CASSWTSVYNEQFF.

J is TRBJ1-1 and V is TRBV6-1; no clear D. Germline loops: CDR1 MNHNS, CDR2 SASEGT. The CDR3 is 12 amino acids. V gave up 5 bases and J gave up 8 bases, with 12 bases separating them. CDR3 nucleotides: TGTGCCAGCAGTCGCGGTAGAGTCGAAGCTTTCTTT. Translation gives CASSRGRVEAFF.

This chain uses TRBV28 with TRBJ2-4; D remains unclear. Looked up from germline, CDR1 is MDHEN and CDR2 is SYDVKM. The V end lost 2 bases, the J end lost 2 bases, and 7 bases lay between the germline ends. The CDR3 sequence is 14 residues long. CDR3 DNA sequence: TGTGCCAGCAGTTTACCAAGGCCCAAAAACATTCAGTACTTC. Translating gives CASSLPRPKNIQYF.

The rearrangement links TRBV27 to TRBJ2-1, with TRBD1 identical over 8 bases. The CDR3 contains 15 residues. CDR1 is MNHEY and CDR2 is SMNVEV in the germline V gene (reference sequence). The junction had 8 bases not matched to a gene; V was cut back by 6 bases and J by 4 bases. The CDR3 loop reads CASRNRGNSYNEQFF. The CDR3 DNA sequence: TGTGCCAGCAGGAACAGGGGGAATAGTTACAATGAGCAGTTCTTC.

This sequence joins TRBV27 and TRBJ1-5, with D perhaps TRBD1 (6 bases). Germline CDR1 reads MNHEY; CDR2 reads SMNVEV (reference sequence). V shed 4 bases and J shed 6 bases, with 10 bases lying between them. This CDR3 contains 13 residues. CDR3 loop: CASSYQGRQPQHF. The CDR3, as DNA: TGTGCCAGCAGTTATCAGGGGCGTCAGCCCCAGCATTTT.

The chain combines TRBV14 with TRBJ2-3; D perhaps matches TRBD1 (6 bases). Trimming left V 4 bases short and J 2 bases short, with 10 bases between. The CDR3 spans 14 residues. Germline assignment: CDR1 SGHDN and CDR2 FVKESK. CDR3 protein: CASSRAGDTDTQYF. In DNA, the CDR3 is TGTGCCAGCAGCCGGGCAGGGGACACAGATACGCAGTATTTT.

The V call is TRBV3-1, the J call TRBJ2-5; possible D gene TRBD2, 6 bases. Germline CDR1 and CDR2: LGHDT and YNNKEL (reference sequence). The germline V and J ends were trimmed by 1 base and 5 bases, with 11 bases remaining between them. The length of the CDR3 is 14 residues. In DNA form, the CDR3 reads TGTGCCAGCAGCCAAGTACTAGCCGGTGAGACCCAGTACTTC. Amino acids: CASSQVLAGETQYF.

The chain recombines TRBV9 with TRBJ2-1; D is possibly TRBD1 or TRBD2 (5 bases each). This CDR3 has 17 amino acids. The germline gives CDR1 SGDLS, CDR2 YYNGEE. V lost 3 bases, J lost 0 bases, and 16 bases lay in between. The CDR3 DNA follows: TGTGCCAGCAGCGCCTCCGGGGCCTTTAGCTCCTACAATGAGCAGTTCTTC. Translation: CASSASGAFSSYNEQFF.

This chain connects TRBV15 to TRBJ1-4; D ambiguous. In germline, CDR1 is LNHNV, CDR2 YYDKDF (reference sequence). This CDR3 region has 15 residues. The V gene lost 3 bases and the J gene lost 1 base, with 9 bases spanning the gap. The CDR3 loop reads CATSSLAETNEKLFF. The CDR3 DNA is TGTGCCACCAGCAGCCTGGCCGAAACTAATGAAAAACTGTTTTTT.

The chain employs TRBV27 and TRBJ1-5; D gene uncertain. The germline V gene has CDR1 MNHEY and CDR2 SMNVEV (reference sequence). V shed 6 bases and J shed 1 base, with 10 bases lying between them. The CDR3 is made up of 14 amino acids. The CDR3 region has the DNA TGTGCCAGCAGACTTGCGGACAGCAATCAGCCCCAGCATTTT. Translation gives CASRLADSNQPQHF.

The V call is TRBV7-9, the J call TRBJ1-1; a possible D gene is TRBD1 (5 bases). V shed 1 base and J shed 4 bases, with 19 bases lying between them. There are 17 residues in the CDR3. From germline, CDR1 is SEHNR and CDR2 FQNEAQ (reference sequence). The CDR3 bases are TGTGCCAGCAGCTTAGGATCTGAGGGGCCTCGGCGCACTGAAGCTTTCTTT. Translation: CASSLGSEGPRRTEAFF. The full variable domain, with the rest looked up from reference TRBV7-9 and TRBJ1-1, is DTGVSQNPRHKITKRGQNVTFRCDPISEHNRLYWYRQTLGQGPEFLTYFQNEAQLEKSRLLSDRFSAERPKGSFSTLEIQRTEQGDSAMYLCASSLGSEGPRRTEAFFGQGTRLTVV.

The J gene is TRBJ2-1, the V gene TRBV10-2; no definite D call. The ends were cut back, 8 bases at V and 5 bases at J, with 19 bases in the middle. Per the germline V gene, CDR1 is WSHSY and CDR2 is SAAADI. This CDR3 is 15 amino acids long. CDR3 protein: CASVRSRARNNEQFF. The CDR3 region has the DNA TGCGCCAGCGTTCGATCCCGGGCGAGGAACAATGAGCAGTTCTTC.

The rearrangement joins TRBV5-8 to TRBJ2-1; TRBD2 agrees at 10 bases. In germline, CDR1 is SGHTS, CDR2 YDEGEE. CDR3 size: 16 residues. The J segment lost 8 bases and the V segment lost 2 bases, leaving 10 bases of the junction unmatched. CDR3 nucleotide sequence: TGTGCCAGCAGCTTTGGTGTGCTAGCGGGAGTCGATGAGCAGTTCTTC. Its protein product is CASSFGVLAGVDEQFF. Looking up the rest from reference TRBV5-8 and TRBJ2-1 gives the full variable domain: EAGVTQSPTHLIKTRGQQATLRCSPISGHTSVYWYQQALGLGLQFLLWYDEGEERNRGNFPPRFSGRQFPNYSSELNVNALELEDSALYLCASSFGVLAGVDEQFFGPGTRLTVL.

The rearrangement uses TRBV27 and TRBJ2-6, with D possibly matching TRBD2 (5 bases). Germline V gene sequence: CDR1 MNHEY, CDR2 SMNVEV (reference sequence). Trimming left V 2 bases short and J 1 base short, with 9 bases between. This CDR3 has 16 residues. The CDR3 coding sequence is TGTGCCAGCAGTTTAGTGGCGGGTTCTGGGGCCAACGTCCTGACTTTC. This codes for CASSLVAGSGANVLTF.

This clonotype was counted between two and nine times. The rearrangement joins TRBV13 to TRBJ2-1; D may be TRBD1 or TRBD2 (6 bases each). Trimming cost V 3 bases and J 8 bases, with 23 bases left between them. There are 17 residues in the CDR3. The V gene's germline CDR1 is PRHDT and CDR2 FYEKMQ (reference sequence). CDR3 in amino acids: CASSFSRIGGSLDEQFF. The DNA for the CDR3 is TGTGCCAGCAGCTTCTCCCGAATAGGGGGGAGTCTAGATGAGCAGTTCTTC.

This clonotype has a single count. This chain connects TRBV28 to TRBJ2-1; no clear D gene. Germline lookup yields CDR1 MDHEN and CDR2 SYDVKM. Trimming took off 3 bases at V and 9 bases at J, with 12 bases between the two ends. The CDR3 has 13 amino acids. CDR3 amino acids: CASSFSATGEQFF. The CDR3 region has the DNA TGTGCCAGCAGTTTTTCAGCTACGGGTGAGCAGTTCTTC.

The gene calls are TRBV9 and TRBJ2-1; 7 bases map to TRBD2. Looked up from germline, CDR1 is SGDLS and CDR2 is YYNGEE. The CDR3 extends over 15 amino acids. V lost 4 bases to trimming and J lost 2 bases; unmatched junction nucleotides: 6. The CDR3 loop reads CASSPGTTPYNEQFF. The CDR3 nucleotides are TGTGCCAGCAGCCCAGGGACTACTCCCTACAATGAGCAGTTCTTC. Based on the CDR3 plus reference TRBV9 and TRBJ2-1, the full variable domain is DSGVTQTPKHLITATGQRVTLRCSPRSGDLSVYWYQQSLDQGLQFLIQYYNGEERAKGNILERFSAQQFPDLHSELNLSSLELGDSALYFCASSPGTTPYNEQFFGPGTRLTVL.

The chain recombines TRBV6-1 with TRBJ1-5, with a weak D call TRBD1 (6 bases). Germline V gives CDR1 MNHNS, CDR2 SASEGT. The CDR3 has 12 residues. Trimming took off 10 bases at V and 3 bases at J, with 10 bases between the two ends. The CDR3 sequence: CATRGANQPQHF. CDR3 DNA sequence: TGTGCCACCAGGGGTGCCAATCAGCCCCAGCATTTT.

The chain recombines TRBV21-1 with TRBJ1-4; TRBD1, the table's D call, lacks a check against the DNA. TRBV21-1 is noted as a pseudogene. The CDR3 is 16 amino acids. As DNA, the CDR3 is TGTGCCAGCAGCGGACGGAGGACAGGGTCAAATGAAAAACTGTTTTTT. Translating gives CASSGRRTGSNEKLFF.

The gene calls are TRBV10-3 and TRBJ1-1, with 9 bases fitting TRBD1. The germline CDR1 and CDR2 sequences are ENHRY and SYGVKD. This CDR3 has 13 amino acids. V shed 8 bases, J shed 5 bases, and the junction held 6 bases outside the gene matches. For the CDR3, the DNA is TGTGCCATCGGGGACAGGGTGGATACTGAAGCTTTCTTT. It yields the protein CAIGDRVDTEAFF.

The chain joins TRBV6-1 to TRBJ2-6; 10 bases match TRBD1. The CDR3 sequence is 17 residues long. Germline V CDR1 and CDR2: MNHNS, SASEGT. J was trimmed by 5 bases and V by 5 bases; bases with no gene match: 9. CDR3 amino acids: CASSPGTGVPRANVLTF. The CDR3 nucleotides read TGTGCCAGCAGTCCCGGGACAGGGGTCCCTAGGGCCAACGTCCTGACTTTC.

The chain joins TRBV11-2 to TRBJ2-3; 9 bases fit TRBD1. Per germline, CDR1 SGHAT and CDR2 FQNNGV. Trimming cost V 4 bases and J 5 bases; bases outside gene matches: 13. This CDR3 spans 17 amino acids. CDR3 bases: TGTGCCAGCAGCTCGAAGGGACAGGGAGGGCTTGGAGATACGCAGTATTTT. As protein: CASSSKGQGGLGDTQYF.

The chain recombines TRBV12-3 or TRBV12-4 with TRBJ2-1; 10 bases fit TRBD2. Trimming took 6 bases from V and 7 from J; bases not matched to a gene: 12. The CDR3 spans 16 residues. The CDR3 bases are TGTGCCAGCAGCCCGGAAAGCGGGAGGGAGATGAATGAGCAGTTCTTC. Translating it yields CASSPESGREMNEQFF.

The DNA of the CDR3 is TGTGCCAGCAGGGGGAATTCACCCCTCCACTTT. Its protein product is CASRGNSPLHF. This sequence joins TRBV2 and TRBJ1-6, with D uncertain. CDR1 is SNHLY and CDR2 is FYNNEI in the germline V gene. V was pared by 6 bases and J by 7 bases, with 4 bases between. This CDR3 spans 11 amino acids.

This clonotype was picked up a small number of times. V and J are TRBV12-3 or TRBV12-4 and TRBJ2-7; TRBD1 matches 9 bases. This CDR3 contains 13 residues. With 3 bases clipped from V and 5 bases from J, the junction kept 2 bases outside the gene matches. CDR3 nucleotide sequence: TGTGCCAGCAGTTTTGGACAGGGGAACGAGCAGTACTTC. Protein sequence: CASSFGQGNEQYF.

The CDR3 is CASSLYSGGYYGYTF. CDR3 DNA: TGTGCCAGCAGTTTATATTCAGGGGGGTACTATGGCTACACCTTC. The chain uses TRBV27 and TRBJ1-2; 7 bases map to TRBD1. CDR3 length: 15 residues. Germline CDR1 reads MNHEY; CDR2 reads SMNVEV (reference sequence). V shed 1 base and J 3 bases; nucleotides not matched to a gene: 5.

This clonotype has just one count. J is TRBJ2-1 and V is TRBV4-1; the D gene is possibly TRBD2 (5 bases). The CDR3 sequence is 16 residues long. Per germline, CDR1 MGHRA and CDR2 YSYEKL. V gave up 2 bases and J gave up 9 bases, with 20 bases separating them. CDR3 coding DNA: TGCGCCAGCAGCCAAAGGCTAGCCATATTTTTGGGTGAGCAGTTCTTC. Protein sequence: CASSQRLAIFLGEQFF.

V is TRBV20-1 and J is TRBJ2-1; maybe TRBD2 (5 bases). V lost 0 bases and J 6 bases, leaving 12 bases between the germline ends. The germline CDR1 and CDR2 sequences are DFQATT and SNEGSKA (reference sequence). The CDR3 covers 14 residues. The CDR3 DNA reads TGCAGTGCTAGAGATGCCGGGGTTGGCAATGAGCAGTTCTTC. As protein: CSARDAGVGNEQFF.

The CDR3 reads CASTSTSGGTDTQYF. The CDR3 bases are TGCGCCAGCACCTCAACTAGCGGGGGCACAGATACGCAGTATTTT. The chain links TRBV5-1 to TRBJ2-3, with TRBD2 matching 10 bases. The length of the CDR3 is 15 residues. V was clipped by 6 bases and J by 1 base; unmatched bases: 5. Per germline, CDR1 SGHRS and CDR2 YFSETQ.

The chain employs TRBV14 and TRBJ2-7; 7 nucleotides match TRBD2. V gave up 1 base and J gave up 7 bases; unmatched junction bases: 4. This CDR3 comprises 13 residues. The germline gives CDR1 SGHDN, CDR2 FVKESK. Here the CDR3 DNA reads TGTGCCAGCAGCCAAGGTTCGGGGGGAGAGCAGTACTTC. This codes for CASSQGSGGEQYF.